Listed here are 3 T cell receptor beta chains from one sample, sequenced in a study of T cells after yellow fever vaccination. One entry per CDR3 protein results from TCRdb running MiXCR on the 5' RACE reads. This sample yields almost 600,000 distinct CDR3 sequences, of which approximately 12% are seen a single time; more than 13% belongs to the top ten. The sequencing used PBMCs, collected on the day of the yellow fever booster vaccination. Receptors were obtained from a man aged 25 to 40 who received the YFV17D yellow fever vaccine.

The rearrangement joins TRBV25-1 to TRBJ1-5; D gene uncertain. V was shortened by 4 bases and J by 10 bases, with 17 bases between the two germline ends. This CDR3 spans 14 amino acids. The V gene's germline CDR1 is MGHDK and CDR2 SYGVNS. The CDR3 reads CASSGAVLKSPQHF. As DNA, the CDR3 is TGTGCCAGCAGTGGGGCAGTCCTTAAGAGTCCCCAGCATTTT.

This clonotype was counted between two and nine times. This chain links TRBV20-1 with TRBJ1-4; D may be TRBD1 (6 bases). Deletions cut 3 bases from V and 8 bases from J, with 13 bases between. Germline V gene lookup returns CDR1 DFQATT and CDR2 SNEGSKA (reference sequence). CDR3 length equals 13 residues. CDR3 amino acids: CSASRGSWEKLFF. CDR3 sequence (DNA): TGCAGTGCTAGTAGGGGGTCTTGGGAAAAACTGTTTTTT.

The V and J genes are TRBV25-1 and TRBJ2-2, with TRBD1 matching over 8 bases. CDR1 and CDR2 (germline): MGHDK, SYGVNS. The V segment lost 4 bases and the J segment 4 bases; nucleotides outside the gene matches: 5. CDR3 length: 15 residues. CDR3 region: CASSVQGVATGELFF. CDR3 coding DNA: TGTGCCAGCAGTGTACAGGGGGTAGCCACCGGGGAGCTGTTTTTT.